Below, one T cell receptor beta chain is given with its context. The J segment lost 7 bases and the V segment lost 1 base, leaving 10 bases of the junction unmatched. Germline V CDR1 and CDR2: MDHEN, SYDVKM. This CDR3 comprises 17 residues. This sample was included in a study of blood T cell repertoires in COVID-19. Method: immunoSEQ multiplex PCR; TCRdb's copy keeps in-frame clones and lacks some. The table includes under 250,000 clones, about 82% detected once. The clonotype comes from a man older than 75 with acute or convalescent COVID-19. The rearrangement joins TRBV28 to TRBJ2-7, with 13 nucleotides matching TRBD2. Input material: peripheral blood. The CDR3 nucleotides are TGTGCCAGCAGTTTATACCCCGGACTAGCGGGAGAAGGGGAGCAGTACTTC. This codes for CASSLYPGLAGEGEQYF.